This T cell receptor beta chain came from a study of response to subunit inactivated influenza vaccine (dated by TCRdb to between 2018 and 2020). In the study overall: To follow how T cells responded to a trivalent subunit inactivated influenza vaccine, the researchers relied on deep quantitative profiling of the T cell receptor repertoire. Study-wide conclusions, independent of this receptor: The authors suggested that each seasonal influenza vaccination may recruit only a limited number of new T cells.

A word on this clonotype: It lacks a known antigen. Base qualities were left out, and no much larger clone turns up one base away.

To prepare the library, RT-PCR was applied. The run used an Illumina HiSeq 2500. Using fastp trimming at Q25 and MiXCR clonotype assembly, TCRdb reanalyzed the public sequencing data and kept in-frame beta chains. Rows with a matching CDR3 protein are joined into one entry that keeps the most common DNA and genes. Here the sample has about 190,000 distinct CDR3 sequences; about an eighth occur a single time. Together, the top ten hold roughly 25% of the sample. V and J lose 1 base and 0 bases, and a span of 10 bases separates them. From cysteine to phenylalanine, the CDR3 is 16 amino acids long. Of the read, only the CDR3 DNA is kept; its 48 bases are in frame from base 1. Looking up the germline V gene yields CDR1 LGHNA and CDR2 YNFKEQ.

Sequencing used CD8+ T cells sorted from PBMCs, obtained approximately 5 days after vaccination. The rearranged segments are TRBV4-2 and TRBJ2-1; no confident D gene assignment can be made. The TCR sequence derives from a middle-aged man who received an inactivated influenza vaccine. Donor details come from another sample of the same person, matched by shared clones. The DNA sequence reads TGTGCCAGCAGCCAAGGGGCGGCATTCTCCTACAATGAGCAGTTCTTC. The resulting protein is CASSQGAAFSYNEQFF.